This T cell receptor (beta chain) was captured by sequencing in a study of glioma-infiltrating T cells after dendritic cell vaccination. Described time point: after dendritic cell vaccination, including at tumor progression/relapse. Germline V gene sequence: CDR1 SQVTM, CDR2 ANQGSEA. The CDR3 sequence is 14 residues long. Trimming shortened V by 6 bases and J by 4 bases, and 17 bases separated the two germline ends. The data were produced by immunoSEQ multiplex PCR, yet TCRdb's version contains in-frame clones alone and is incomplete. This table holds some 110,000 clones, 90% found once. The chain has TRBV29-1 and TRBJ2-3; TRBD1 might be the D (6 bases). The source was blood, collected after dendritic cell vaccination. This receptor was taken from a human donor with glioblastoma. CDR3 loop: CSVQGLFMADTQYF. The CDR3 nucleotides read TGCAGCGTCCAGGGGCTATTCATGGCAGATACGCAGTATTTT.